These T cell receptor beta chains were read from a single sample in a study of shared clonotypes between healthy human individuals. Using immunoSEQ multiplex PCR, the repertoire was profiled, and TCRdb retains in-frame clones only, with some absent. The table includes 2,500,000 or so clones, approximately 94% detected once. The sample consisted of naive CD4+ T cells from PBMCs. The receptors stem from a man younger than 35 in good health. Some clones in this sample may be carry-over from other donors' samples. CDR3s include the opening cysteine and the closing phenylalanine or tryptophan. D genes are given only for firm matches. The size entry is marked missing in some rows and otherwise reads once, few, many or a size class.

d_gene: -; v_gene: TRBV5-5; abundance: -; j_gene: TRBJ2-2; CDR3aa: CASSLLGAGELFF; CDR3nt: TGTGCCAGCAGCTTGTTGGGGGCCGGGGAGCTGTTTTTT
d_gene: -; v_gene: TRBV29-1; abundance: -; j_gene: TRBJ2-1; CDR3aa: CSAAHGWWEQFF; CDR3nt: TGCAGCGCCGCTCATGGTTGGTGGGAGCAGTTCTTC
d_gene: -; v_gene: TRBV5-4; abundance: -; j_gene: TRBJ2-3; CDR3aa: CASSLANGLATDTQYF; CDR3nt: TGTGCCAGCAGCTTGGCGAACGGCCTAGCCACAGATACGCAGTATTTT
d_gene: TRBD1; v_gene: TRBV7-9; abundance: -; j_gene: TRBJ2-1; CDR3aa: CASSSTGQGGDEQFF; CDR3nt: TGTGCCAGCAGCTCAACGGGACAGGGTGGGGACGAGCAGTTCTTC
d_gene: -; v_gene: TRBV4-2; abundance: -; j_gene: TRBJ2-7; CDR3aa: CASSDPGTSSGAYEQYF; CDR3nt: TGTGCCAGCAGCGATCCTGGCACTAGCTCGGGGGCCTACGAGCAGTACTTC
d_gene: TRBD1; v_gene: TRBV16; abundance: -; j_gene: TRBJ1-5; CDR3aa: CASSPGQGNQPQHF; CDR3nt: TGTGCCAGCAGTCCCGGACAGGGTAATCAGCCCCAGCATTTT
d_gene: -; v_gene: TRBV2; abundance: -; j_gene: TRBJ2-7; CDR3aa: CASSPIYEQYF; CDR3nt: TGTGCCAGCAGCCCGATTTACGAGCAGTACTTC
d_gene: -; v_gene: TRBV7-6; abundance: -; j_gene: TRBJ2-1; CDR3aa: CASSLVGSYNEQFF; CDR3nt: TGTGCCAGCAGCTTAGTGGGGTCCTACAATGAGCAGTTCTTC
d_gene: -; v_gene: TRBV6-1; abundance: once; j_gene: TRBJ1-1; CDR3aa: CASSEPGAPGTEAFF; CDR3nt: TGTGCCAGCAGTGAACCGGGAGCCCCTGGCACTGAAGCTTTCTTT
d_gene: -; v_gene: TRBV5-5; abundance: -; j_gene: TRBJ2-1; CDR3aa: CAIPGLGNNEQFF; CDR3nt: TGTGCCATACCGGGACTCGGAAACAATGAGCAGTTCTTC
d_gene: TRBD1; v_gene: TRBV7-9; abundance: -; j_gene: TRBJ1-6; CDR3aa: CASSYLDRGNSPLHF; CDR3nt: TGTGCCAGCAGTTATCTGGACAGGGGGAATTCACCCCTCCACTTT
d_gene: -; v_gene: TRBV5-1; abundance: once; j_gene: TRBJ1-3; CDR3aa: CASSSGGGSSGNTIYF; CDR3nt: TGCGCCAGCAGCTCCGGAGGGGGGTCCTCTGGAAACACCATATATTTT
d_gene: -; v_gene: TRBV15; abundance: -; j_gene: TRBJ1-5; CDR3aa: CATGRGNNQPQHF; CDR3nt: TGTGCCACCGGCCGGGGAAACAATCAGCCCCAGCATTTT
d_gene: TRBD2; v_gene: TRBV7-2; abundance: -; j_gene: TRBJ2-3; CDR3aa: CASSLSGAHRGTDTQYF; CDR3nt: TGTGCCAGCAGCTTAAGCGGGGCGCATAGGGGCACAGATACGCAGTATTTT
d_gene: -; v_gene: TRBV5-8; abundance: -; j_gene: TRBJ2-7; CDR3aa: CASSVEAGWEQYF; CDR3nt: TGTGCCAGCAGCGTTGAAGCAGGTTGGGAGCAGTACTTC
d_gene: TRBD2; v_gene: TRBV27; abundance: -; j_gene: TRBJ2-6; CDR3aa: CASSLSHRQRGSGANVLTF; CDR3nt: TGTGCCAGCAGTTTATCTCATAGACAGCGGGGTTCTGGGGCCAACGTCCTGACTTTC
d_gene: -; v_gene: TRBV4-1; abundance: once; j_gene: TRBJ1-2; CDR3aa: CASSQDSEGIRRNGYTF; CDR3nt: TGCGCCAGCAGCCAAGATTCGGAAGGGATTCGGCGCAATGGCTACACCTTC
d_gene: TRBD2; v_gene: TRBV11-2; abundance: -; j_gene: TRBJ2-5; CDR3aa: CASSPRTGGETQYF; CDR3nt: TGTGCCAGCAGCCCCCGAACGGGAGGAGAGACCCAGTACTTC
d_gene: TRBD2; v_gene: TRBV28; abundance: -; j_gene: TRBJ2-1; CDR3aa: CASSSWTSGDSYNEQFF; CDR3nt: TGTGCCAGCAGTTCCTGGACTAGCGGAGACTCCTACAATGAGCAGTTCTTC
d_gene: -; v_gene: TRBV29-1; abundance: -; j_gene: TRBJ1-1; CDR3aa: CSVKQTAYEAFF; CDR3nt: TGCAGCGTTAAACAGACAGCGTATGAAGCTTTCTTT
d_gene: TRBD2; v_gene: TRBV14; abundance: once; j_gene: TRBJ2-7; CDR3aa: CASSQGRRAGSGSNYEQYF; CDR3nt: TGTGCCAGCAGCCAAGGTCGGCGGGCGGGTAGCGGGAGTAACTACGAGCAGTACTTC
d_gene: -; v_gene: TRBV6-6; abundance: -; j_gene: TRBJ2-3; CDR3aa: CASSYSVQSETQYF; CDR3nt: TGTGCCAGCAGTTACTCTGTCCAGTCGGAAACGCAGTATTTT
d_gene: TRBD1; v_gene: TRBV10-3; abundance: -; j_gene: TRBJ2-6; CDR3aa: CAIRETGTGGSGANVLTF; CDR3nt: TGTGCCATCAGGGAGACCGGGACAGGGGGCTCTGGGGCCAACGTCCTGACTTTC
d_gene: TRBD1; v_gene: TRBV29-1; abundance: -; j_gene: TRBJ1-5; CDR3aa: CSVMTGDNQPQHF; CDR3nt: TGCAGCGTCATGACAGGGGATAATCAGCCCCAGCATTTT